The present TCR beta chain was sequenced within a study of cytomegalovirus exposure and HLA in healthy donors. Findings and limits, study-wide: In a later analysis, TCR beta V- and J-gene trimming was associated with a missense DCLRE1C variant. According to a later analysis, most TCR beta chains associated with CMV appeared HLA-restricted. Some TCR beta chains (roughly 160 of them) were listed as cytomegalovirus-associated. Earlier analysis yielded a pattern in which most TCR beta V segments were productive about 87% or about 30% of the time.

As to this clone: No antigen is known for it.

It was with 60 Vbeta and 13 Jbeta primers that the PCR ran. The data were produced by immunoSEQ multiplex PCR, yet TCRdb's version contains in-frame clones alone and is incomplete. In the table there are about 130,000 clones, 6.5% to 9.5% of which are singletons. Sequenced: PBMCs. The sequence was collected from a middle-aged man in good health and CMV-seronegative.

CDR3 bases: TGCGCCAGCAGCTCGGACGGACTAGCGGGGGGGCTGGCCAAAAACATTCAGTACTTC. This codes for CASSSDGLAGGLAKNIQYF. The rearrangement joins TRBV5-1 to TRBJ2-4, with 15 positions matching TRBD2. V shed 3 bases, J shed 1 base, and the junction held 8 bases outside the gene matches. The CDR3 spans 19 residues. Looked up from germline, CDR1 is SGHRS and CDR2 is YFSETQ.